This T cell receptor (beta chain) was sequenced during a study of PD-1 and CTLA-4 blockade in melanoma. Profiled with immunoSEQ multiplex PCR; TCRdb holds only in-frame clones, not every one. The table has some 30,000 clones, 88% seen once. Germline CDR1 is SGDLS and CDR2 is YYNGEE. The trim removed 6 bases at V and 0 bases at J, leaving 5 bases unmatched. The CDR3 runs to 15 residues. The chain joins TRBV9 to TRBJ1-3, with 8 bases matching TRBD1. This receptor was taken from a human donor with melanoma. Here the sequenced sample was CD8+ T cells from peripheral blood, taken from a patient given anti-PD-1 treatment. DNA of the CDR3: TGTGCCAGCACCAAAACAGGGGGCTCTGGAAACACCATATATTTT. This translates into CASTKTGGSGNTIYF.